This TCR beta chain was sequenced during a study of blood T cell repertoires in COVID-19. Method: immunoSEQ multiplex PCR; TCRdb's copy keeps in-frame clones and lacks some. The data show some 150,000 clones, about 91% seen once. This CDR3 region has 16 residues. V lost 0 bases to trimming and J lost 3 bases, with 11 bases between them. The germline CDR1 and CDR2 sequences are WNHNN and SYGVQD (reference sequence). The rearrangement uses TRBV10-1 and TRBJ2-2, with TRBD2 as a possible D gene (5 bases). This clonotype was obtained from a woman between 50 and 59 years old with acute or convalescent COVID-19. The sample consisted of peripheral blood. The CDR3 DNA reads as TGCGCCAGCAGTGAGTCCCTACTAGGGTACACCGGGGAGCTGTTTTTT. As protein: CASSESLLGYTGELFF.